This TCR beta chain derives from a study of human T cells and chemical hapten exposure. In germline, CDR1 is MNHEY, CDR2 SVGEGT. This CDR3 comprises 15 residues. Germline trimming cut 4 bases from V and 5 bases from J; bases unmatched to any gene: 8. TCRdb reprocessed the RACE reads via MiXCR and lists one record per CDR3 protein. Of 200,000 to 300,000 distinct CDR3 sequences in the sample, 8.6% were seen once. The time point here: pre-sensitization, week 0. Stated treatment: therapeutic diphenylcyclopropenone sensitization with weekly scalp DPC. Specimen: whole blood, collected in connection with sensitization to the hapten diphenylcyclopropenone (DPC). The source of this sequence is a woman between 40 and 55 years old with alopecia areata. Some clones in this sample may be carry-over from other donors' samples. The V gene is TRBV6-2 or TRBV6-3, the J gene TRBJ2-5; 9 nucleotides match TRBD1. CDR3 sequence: CASSSGTGIRETQYF. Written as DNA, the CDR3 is TGTGCCAGCAGTTCCGGGACAGGGATTAGGGAGACCCAGTACTTC.